Reported below is one T cell receptor (beta chain). Its antigen remains unidentified. V shed 6 bases and J shed 5 bases, with 16 bases lying between them. The CDR3 extends over 13 amino acids. The germline V gene has CDR1 DFQATT and CDR2 SNEGSKA (reference sequence). The sample originates from a study of neurological immune-mediated disorders. Whole-study results and caveats: No expanded-clone CDR3 amino acid sequence recurred across subjects, suggesting private TCR-beta repertoires.

With 10-nucleotide random UMIs included, cDNA was synthesized by 5'RACE. TCRdb reprocessed the 5' RACE reads via MiXCR and lists one record per CDR3 protein. The sample holds some 49,000 distinct CDR3 sequences; 13% are singletons and the top ten take less than 5.5%. Stated time point: longitudinal time-point 2. The unsorted libraries originated from 2 million PBMCs that had been stored at -80 C. The sample was PBMCs. The gene calls are TRBV20-1 and TRBJ2-5; the D is unclear. This TCR was recovered from a male donor with HTLV-1-associated myelopathy (HAM/TSP). The CDR3 reads CSALGLGAETQYF. In DNA, the CDR3 is TGCAGTGCCCTAGGGCTCGGTGCGGAGACCCAGTACTTC.